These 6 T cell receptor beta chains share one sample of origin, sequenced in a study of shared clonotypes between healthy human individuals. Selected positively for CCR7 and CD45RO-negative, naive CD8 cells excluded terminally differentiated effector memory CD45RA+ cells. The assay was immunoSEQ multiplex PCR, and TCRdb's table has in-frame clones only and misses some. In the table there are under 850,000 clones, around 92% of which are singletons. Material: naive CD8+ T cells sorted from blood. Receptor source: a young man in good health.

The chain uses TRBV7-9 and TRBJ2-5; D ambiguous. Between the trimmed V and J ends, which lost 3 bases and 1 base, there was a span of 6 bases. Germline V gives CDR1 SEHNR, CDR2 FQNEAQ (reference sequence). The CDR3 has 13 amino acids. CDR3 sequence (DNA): TGTGCCAGCAGCTTTGGGGTCCAAGAGACCCAGTACTTC. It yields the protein CASSFGVQETQYF.

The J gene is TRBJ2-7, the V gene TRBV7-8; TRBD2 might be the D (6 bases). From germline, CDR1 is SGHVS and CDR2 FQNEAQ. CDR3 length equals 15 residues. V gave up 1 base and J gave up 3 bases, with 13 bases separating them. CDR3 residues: CASSLVGGGSYEQYF. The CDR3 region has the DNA TGTGCCAGCAGCTTAGTCGGGGGAGGTAGCTACGAGCAGTACTTC.

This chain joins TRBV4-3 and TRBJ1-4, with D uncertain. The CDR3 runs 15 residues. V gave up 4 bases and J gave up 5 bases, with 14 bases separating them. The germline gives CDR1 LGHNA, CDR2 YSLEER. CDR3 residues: CASSPSQTGNEKLFF. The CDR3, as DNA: TGCGCCAGCAGCCCGAGCCAGACTGGAAATGAAAAACTGTTTTTT.

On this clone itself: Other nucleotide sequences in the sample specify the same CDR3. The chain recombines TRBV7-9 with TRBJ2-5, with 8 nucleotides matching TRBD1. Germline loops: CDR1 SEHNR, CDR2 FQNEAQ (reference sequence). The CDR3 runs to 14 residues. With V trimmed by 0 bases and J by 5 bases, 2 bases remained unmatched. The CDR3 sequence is CASSLATGVETQYF. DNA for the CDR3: TGTGCCAGCAGCTTAGCGACAGGGGTGGAGACCCAGTACTTC.

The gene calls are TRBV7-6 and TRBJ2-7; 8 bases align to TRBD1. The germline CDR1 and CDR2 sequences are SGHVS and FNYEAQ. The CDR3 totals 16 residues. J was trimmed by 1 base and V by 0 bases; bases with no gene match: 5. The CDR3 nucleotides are TGTGCCAGCAGCTTAGCCGGGGACAGGTTGTCCTACGAGCAGTACTTC. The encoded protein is CASSLAGDRLSYEQYF.

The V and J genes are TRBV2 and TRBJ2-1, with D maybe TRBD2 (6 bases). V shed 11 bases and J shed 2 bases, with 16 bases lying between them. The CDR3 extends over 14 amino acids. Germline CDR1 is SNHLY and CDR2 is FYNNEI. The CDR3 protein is CAGTSWEAYNEQFF. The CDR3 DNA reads TGTGCCGGTACGTCTTGGGAGGCCTACAATGAGCAGTTCTTC.